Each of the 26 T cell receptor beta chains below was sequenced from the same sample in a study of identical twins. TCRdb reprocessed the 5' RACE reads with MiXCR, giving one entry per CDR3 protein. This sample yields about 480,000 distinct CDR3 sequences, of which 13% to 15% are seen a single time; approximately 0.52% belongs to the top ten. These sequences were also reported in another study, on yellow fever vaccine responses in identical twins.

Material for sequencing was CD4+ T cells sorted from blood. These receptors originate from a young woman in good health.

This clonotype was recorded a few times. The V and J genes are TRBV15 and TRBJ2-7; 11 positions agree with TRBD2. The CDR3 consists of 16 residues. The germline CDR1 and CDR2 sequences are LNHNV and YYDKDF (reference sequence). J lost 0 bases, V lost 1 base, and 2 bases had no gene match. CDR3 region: CATSRGLAGGSYEQYF. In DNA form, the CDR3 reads TGTGCCACCAGCAGAGGCCTAGCGGGGGGCTCCTACGAGCAGTACTTC.

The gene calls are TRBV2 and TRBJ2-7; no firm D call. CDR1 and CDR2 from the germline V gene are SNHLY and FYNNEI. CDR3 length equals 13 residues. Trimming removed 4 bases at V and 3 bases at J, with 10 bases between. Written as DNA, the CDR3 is TGTGCCAGCAGTGTCGTCCAGGTCTACGAGCAGTACTTC. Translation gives CASSVVQVYEQYF.

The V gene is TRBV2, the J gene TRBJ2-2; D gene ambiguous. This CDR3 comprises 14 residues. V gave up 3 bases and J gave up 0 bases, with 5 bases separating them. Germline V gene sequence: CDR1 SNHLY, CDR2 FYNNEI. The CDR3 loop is CASSDEANTGELFF. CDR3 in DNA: TGTGCCAGCAGTGATGAGGCGAACACCGGGGAGCTGTTTTTT. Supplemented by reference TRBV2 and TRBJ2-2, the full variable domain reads EPEVTQTPSHQVTQMGQEVILRCVPISNHLYFYWYRQILGQKVEFLVSFYNNEISEKSEIFDDQFSVERPDGSNFTLKIRSTKLEDSAMYFCASSDEANTGELFFGEGSRLTVL.

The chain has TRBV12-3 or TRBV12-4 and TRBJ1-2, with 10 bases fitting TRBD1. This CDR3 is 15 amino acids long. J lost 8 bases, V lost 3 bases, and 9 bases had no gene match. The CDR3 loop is CASSLRGTGVLGYTF. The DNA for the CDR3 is TGTGCCAGCAGTTTGCGCGGGACAGGGGTCTTGGGCTACACCTTC.

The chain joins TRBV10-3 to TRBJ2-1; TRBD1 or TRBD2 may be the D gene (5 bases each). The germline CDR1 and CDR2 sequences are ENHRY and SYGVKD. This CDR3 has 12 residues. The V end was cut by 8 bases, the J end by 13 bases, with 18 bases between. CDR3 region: CAIGPRTGPQFF. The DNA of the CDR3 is TGTGCCATCGGACCTCGGACGGGACCACAGTTCTTC.

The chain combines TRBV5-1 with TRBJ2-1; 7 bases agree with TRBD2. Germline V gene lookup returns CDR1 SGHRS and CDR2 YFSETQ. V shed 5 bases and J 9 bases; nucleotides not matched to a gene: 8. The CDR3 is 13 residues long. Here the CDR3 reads CASSFGGMGEQFF. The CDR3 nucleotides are TGCGCCAGCAGTTTCGGGGGGATGGGTGAGCAGTTCTTC.

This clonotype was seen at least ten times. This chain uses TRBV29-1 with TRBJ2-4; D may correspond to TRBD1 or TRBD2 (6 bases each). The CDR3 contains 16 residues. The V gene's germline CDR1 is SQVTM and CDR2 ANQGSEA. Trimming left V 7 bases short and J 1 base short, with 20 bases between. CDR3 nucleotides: TGCAGCGCGAGTTTATTTCGGGGGCGCGCCAAAAACATTCAGTACTTC. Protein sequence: CSASLFRGRAKNIQYF.

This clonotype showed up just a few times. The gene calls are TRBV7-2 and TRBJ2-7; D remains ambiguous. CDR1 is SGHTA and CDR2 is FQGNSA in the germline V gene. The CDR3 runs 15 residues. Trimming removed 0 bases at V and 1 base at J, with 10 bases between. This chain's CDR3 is CASSLARGSSYEQYF. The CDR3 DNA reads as TGTGCCAGCAGCTTAGCGCGCGGCAGTTCCTACGAGCAGTACTTC.

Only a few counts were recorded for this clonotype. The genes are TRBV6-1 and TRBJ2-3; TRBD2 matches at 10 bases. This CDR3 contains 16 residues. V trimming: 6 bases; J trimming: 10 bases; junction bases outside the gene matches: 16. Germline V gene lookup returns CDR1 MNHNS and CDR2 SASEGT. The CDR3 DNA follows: TGTGCCAGCAGCCCAATGGGATCTACTACTAGCGGGGCGCAGTATTTT. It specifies CASSPMGSTTSGAQYF.

CDR3 nucleotide sequence: TGTGCTAGTGGTTTAATCGGGGGAGACAATGAGCAGTTCTTC. Its translation is CASGLIGGDNEQFF. V gene TRBV12-5 combines with J gene TRBJ2-1; D possibly corresponds to TRBD2 (6 bases). Germline V lookup: CDR1 LGHNT, CDR2 FRNRAP. The CDR3 covers 14 residues. V was cut by 3 bases and J by 5 bases, with 11 bases left in between. Looking up the rest from reference TRBV12-5 and TRBJ2-1 gives the full variable domain: DARVTQTPRHKVTEMGQEVTMRCQPILGHNTVFWYRQTMMQGLELLAYFRNRAPLDDSGMPKDRFSAEMPDATLATLKIQPSEPRDSAVYFCASGLIGGDNEQFFGPGTRLTVL.

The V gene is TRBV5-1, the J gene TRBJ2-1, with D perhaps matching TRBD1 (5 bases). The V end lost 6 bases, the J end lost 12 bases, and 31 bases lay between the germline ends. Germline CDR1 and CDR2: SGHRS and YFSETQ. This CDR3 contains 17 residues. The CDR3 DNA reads TGCGCCAGCAAATCCGATAGGGGTAACCACCCTTCGTCGGGGCAGTTCTTC. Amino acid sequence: CASKSDRGNHPSSGQFF.

The CDR3 sequence: CASSLKSGEEKLFF. The CDR3, as DNA: TGCGCCAGCAGCTTGAAGTCAGGGGAAGAAAAACTGTTTTTT. The V gene is TRBV5-1, the J gene TRBJ1-4; possible D gene TRBD1, 6 bases. The CDR3 spans 14 residues. The germline V gene encodes CDR1 SGHRS and CDR2 YFSETQ. V was shortened by 1 base and J by 8 bases, with 12 bases between the two germline ends.

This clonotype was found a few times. CDR3 nucleotide sequence: TGTGCCAGCAGCTTAGGCCTAGCGGGGGGGAACAATGAGCAGTTCTTC. The encoded protein is CASSLGLAGGNNEQFF. The chain links TRBV13 to TRBJ2-1; TRBD2 matches at 12 bases. There are 16 residues in the CDR3. CDR1 is PRHDT, CDR2 FYEKMQ, per germline (reference sequence). The V segment lost 0 bases and the J segment 5 bases; nucleotides outside the gene matches: 2.

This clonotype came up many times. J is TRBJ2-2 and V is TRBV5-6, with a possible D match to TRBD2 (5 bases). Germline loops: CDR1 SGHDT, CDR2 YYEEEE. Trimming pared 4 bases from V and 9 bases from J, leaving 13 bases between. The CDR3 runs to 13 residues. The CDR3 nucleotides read TGTGCCAGCAGCGTCGGGGAAACCAGGGAGCTGTTTTTT. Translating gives CASSVGETRELFF.

CDR3 sequence: CSAPLAGSSSYNEQFF. The CDR3, as DNA: TGCAGTGCCCCGCTAGCGGGATCGAGCTCCTACAATGAGCAGTTCTTC. V gene TRBV20-1 combines with J gene TRBJ2-1; 9 bases match TRBD2. The length of the CDR3 is 16 residues. V gave up 6 bases and J gave up 0 bases; unmatched junction bases: 9. Germline loops: CDR1 DFQATT, CDR2 SNEGSKA (reference sequence).

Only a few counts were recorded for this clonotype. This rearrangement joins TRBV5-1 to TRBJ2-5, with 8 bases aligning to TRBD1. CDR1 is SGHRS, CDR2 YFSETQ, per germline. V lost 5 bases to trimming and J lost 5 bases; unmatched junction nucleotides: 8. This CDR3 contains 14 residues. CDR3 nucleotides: TGCGCCAGCAGGGGCGGACAGGGCCCGGAGACCCAGTACTTC. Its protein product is CASRGGQGPETQYF.

Here the CDR3 reads CASSYGAVEKLFF. The CDR3 coding sequence is TGTGCCAGCAGTTACGGCGCGGTAGAAAAACTGTTTTTT. V gene TRBV6-2 or TRBV6-3 combines with J gene TRBJ1-4; D is unresolved. The V gene lost 2 bases and the J gene lost 8 bases, with 9 bases spanning the gap. CDR1 is MNHEY and CDR2 is SVGEGT in the germline V gene. The CDR3 spans 13 residues.

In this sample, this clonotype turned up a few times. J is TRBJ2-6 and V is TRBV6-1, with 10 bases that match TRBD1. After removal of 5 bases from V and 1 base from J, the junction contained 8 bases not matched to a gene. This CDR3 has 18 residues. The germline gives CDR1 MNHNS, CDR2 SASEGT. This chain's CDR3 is CASSKGQGRVSGANVLTF. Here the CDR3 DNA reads TGTGCCAGCAGTAAGGGACAGGGGAGAGTTTCTGGGGCCAACGTCCTGACTTTC.

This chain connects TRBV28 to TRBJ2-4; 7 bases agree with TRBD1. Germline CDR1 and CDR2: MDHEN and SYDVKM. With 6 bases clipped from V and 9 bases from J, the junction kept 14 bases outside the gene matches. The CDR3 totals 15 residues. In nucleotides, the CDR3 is TGTGCCAGCAGACCAGGGACAGCCGACTCGGGCATTCAGTACTTC. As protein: CASRPGTADSGIQYF.

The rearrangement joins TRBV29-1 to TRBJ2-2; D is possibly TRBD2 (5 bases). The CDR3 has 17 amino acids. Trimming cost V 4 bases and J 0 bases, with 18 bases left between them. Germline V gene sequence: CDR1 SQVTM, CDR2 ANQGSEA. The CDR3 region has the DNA TGCAGCGTTGCCCCAGCGGATCAGTTCGCGAACACCGGGGAGCTGTTTTTT. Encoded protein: CSVAPADQFANTGELFF.

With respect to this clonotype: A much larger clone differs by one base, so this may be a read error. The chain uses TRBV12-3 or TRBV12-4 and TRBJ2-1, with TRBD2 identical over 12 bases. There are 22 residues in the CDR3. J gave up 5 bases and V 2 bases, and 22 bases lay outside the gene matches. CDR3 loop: CASSLKVRGGLAGLKFNNEQFF. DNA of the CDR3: TGTGCCAGCAGTTTAAAGGTCAGGGGCGGACTAGCGGGATTAAAATTTAACAATGAGCAGTTCTTC.

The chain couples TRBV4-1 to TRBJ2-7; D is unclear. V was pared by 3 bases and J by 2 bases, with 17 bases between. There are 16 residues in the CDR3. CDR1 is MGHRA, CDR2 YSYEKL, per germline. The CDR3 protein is CASSQAPGFSTYEQYF. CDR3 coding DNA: TGCGCCAGCAGCCAGGCGCCAGGCTTTTCCACCTACGAGCAGTACTTC.

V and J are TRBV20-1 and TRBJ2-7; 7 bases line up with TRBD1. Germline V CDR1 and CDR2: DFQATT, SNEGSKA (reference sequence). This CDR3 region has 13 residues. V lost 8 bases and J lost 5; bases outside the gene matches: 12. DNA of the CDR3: TGCAGTTTCCAAAACAGGGGTTACCACGAGCAGTACTTC. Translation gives CSFQNRGYHEQYF.

For the CDR3, the DNA is TGCAGTGCTAGCCGACTAGCGGGAGGCGATGAGCAGTTCTTC. It codes for CSASRLAGGDEQFF. The chain has TRBV20-1 and TRBJ2-1; 13 bases agree with TRBD2. This CDR3 contains 14 residues. V was pared by 3 bases and J by 8 bases, with 4 bases of the junction left unmatched. Germline values: CDR1 DFQATT, CDR2 SNEGSKA (reference sequence).

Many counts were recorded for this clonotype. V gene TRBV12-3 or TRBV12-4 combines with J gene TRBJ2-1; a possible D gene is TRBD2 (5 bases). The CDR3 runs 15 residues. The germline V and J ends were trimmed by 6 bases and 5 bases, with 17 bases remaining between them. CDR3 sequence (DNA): TGTGCCAGCAGCCCTGAGGGCGGAGGTCACAATGAGCAGTTCTTC. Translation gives CASSPEGGGHNEQFF.

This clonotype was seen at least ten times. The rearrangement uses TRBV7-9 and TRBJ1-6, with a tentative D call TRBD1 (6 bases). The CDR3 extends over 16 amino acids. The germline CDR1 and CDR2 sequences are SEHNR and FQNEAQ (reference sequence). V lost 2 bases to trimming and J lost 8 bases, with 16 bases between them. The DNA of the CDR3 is TGTGCCAGCAGCTTACTCTCTGGGGGCTTCGATTCACCCCTCCACTTT. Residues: CASSLLSGGFDSPLHF.